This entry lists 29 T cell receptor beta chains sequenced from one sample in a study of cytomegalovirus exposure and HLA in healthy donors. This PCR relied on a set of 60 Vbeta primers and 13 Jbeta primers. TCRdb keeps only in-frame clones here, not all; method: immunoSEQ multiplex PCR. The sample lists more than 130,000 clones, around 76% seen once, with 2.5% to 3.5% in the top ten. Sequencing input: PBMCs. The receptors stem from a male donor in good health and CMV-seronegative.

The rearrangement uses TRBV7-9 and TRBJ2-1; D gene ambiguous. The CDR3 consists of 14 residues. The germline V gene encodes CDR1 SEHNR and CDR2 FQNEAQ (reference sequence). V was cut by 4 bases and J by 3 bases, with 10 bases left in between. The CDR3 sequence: CASSSVANYNEQFF. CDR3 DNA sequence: TGTGCCAGCAGCTCAGTCGCAAACTACAATGAGCAGTTCTTC.

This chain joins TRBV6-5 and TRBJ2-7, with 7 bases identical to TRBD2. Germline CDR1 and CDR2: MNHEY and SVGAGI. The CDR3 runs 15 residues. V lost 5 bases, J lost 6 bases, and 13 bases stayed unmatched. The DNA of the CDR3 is TGTGCCAGCAGTCGCGGGGCGGGAGCATTGCTCGAGCAGTACTTC. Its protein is CASSRGAGALLEQYF.

The CDR3 DNA follows: TGTGCCAGCAGCTTAGATGACAGGGGCCAAGGGGCTTTCTTT. Translating it yields CASSLDDRGQGAFF. This chain links TRBV7-6 with TRBJ1-1; TRBD1 agrees at 8 bases. V was pared by 1 base and J by 11 bases, with 9 bases of the junction left unmatched. The germline CDR1 and CDR2 sequences are SGHVS and FNYEAQ. The CDR3 is 14 amino acids.

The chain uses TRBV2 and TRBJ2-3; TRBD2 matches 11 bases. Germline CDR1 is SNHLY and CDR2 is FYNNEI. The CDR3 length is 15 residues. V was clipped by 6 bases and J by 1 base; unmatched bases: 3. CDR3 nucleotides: TGTGCCAGCAGCGTACTAGCGGGGGGCACAGATACGCAGTATTTT. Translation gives CASSVLAGGTDTQYF.

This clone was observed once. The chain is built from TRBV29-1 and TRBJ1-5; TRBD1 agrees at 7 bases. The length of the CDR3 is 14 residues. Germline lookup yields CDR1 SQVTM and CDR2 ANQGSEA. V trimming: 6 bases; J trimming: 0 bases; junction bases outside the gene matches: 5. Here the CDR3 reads CSVGTGDSNQPQHF. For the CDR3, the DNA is TGCAGCGTAGGAACAGGGGATAGCAATCAGCCCCAGCATTTT.

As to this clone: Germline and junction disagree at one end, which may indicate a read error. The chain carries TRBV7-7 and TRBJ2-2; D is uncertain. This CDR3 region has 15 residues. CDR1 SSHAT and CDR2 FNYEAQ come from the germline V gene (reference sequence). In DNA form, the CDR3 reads TGTGCTAGCAGCCCATCCGCGGCGAACACCGGGGAGCTGTTTTTT. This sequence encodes CASSPSAANTGELFF.

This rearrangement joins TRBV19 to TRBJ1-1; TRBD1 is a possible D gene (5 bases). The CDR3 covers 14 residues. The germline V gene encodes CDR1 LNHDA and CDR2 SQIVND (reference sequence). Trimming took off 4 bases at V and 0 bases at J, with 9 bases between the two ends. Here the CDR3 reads CASSKDTLNTEAFF. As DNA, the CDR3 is TGTGCCAGTAGTAAGGACACTTTGAACACTGAAGCTTTCTTT.

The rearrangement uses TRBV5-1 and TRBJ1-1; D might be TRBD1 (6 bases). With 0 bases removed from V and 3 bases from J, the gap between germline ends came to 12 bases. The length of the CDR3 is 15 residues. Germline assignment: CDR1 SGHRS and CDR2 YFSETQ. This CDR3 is CASSLALQGHTEAFF. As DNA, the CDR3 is TGCGCCAGCAGCTTGGCCCTCCAGGGGCACACTGAAGCTTTCTTT.

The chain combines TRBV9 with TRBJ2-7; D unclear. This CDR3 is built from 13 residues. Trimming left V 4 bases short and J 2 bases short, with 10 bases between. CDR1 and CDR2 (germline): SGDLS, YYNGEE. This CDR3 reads CASSNNIPYEQYF. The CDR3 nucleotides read TGTGCCAGCAGCAATAACATCCCCTACGAGCAGTACTTC.

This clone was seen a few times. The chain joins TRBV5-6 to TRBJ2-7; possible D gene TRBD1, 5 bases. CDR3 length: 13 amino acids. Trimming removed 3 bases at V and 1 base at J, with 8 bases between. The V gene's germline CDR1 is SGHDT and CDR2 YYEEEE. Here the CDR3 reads CASSSGISYEQYF. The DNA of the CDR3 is TGTGCCAGCAGCTCAGGGATTTCCTACGAGCAGTACTTC.

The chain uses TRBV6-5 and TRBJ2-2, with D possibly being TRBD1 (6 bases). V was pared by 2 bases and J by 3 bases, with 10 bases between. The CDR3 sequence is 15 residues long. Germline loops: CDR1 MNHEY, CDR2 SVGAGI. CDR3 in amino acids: CASSYDNRDTGELFF. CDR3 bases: TGTGCCAGCAGTTACGACAACAGGGACACCGGGGAGCTGTTTTTT.

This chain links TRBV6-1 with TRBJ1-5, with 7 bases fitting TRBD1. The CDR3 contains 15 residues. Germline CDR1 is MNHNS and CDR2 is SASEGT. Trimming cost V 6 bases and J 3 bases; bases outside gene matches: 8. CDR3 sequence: CASSPTGFDNQPQHF. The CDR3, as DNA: TGTGCCAGCAGCCCGACAGGGTTTGACAATCAGCCCCAGCATTTT.

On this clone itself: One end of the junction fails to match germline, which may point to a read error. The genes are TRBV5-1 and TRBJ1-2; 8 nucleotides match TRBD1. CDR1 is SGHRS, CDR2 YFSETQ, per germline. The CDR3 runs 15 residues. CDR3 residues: CPSSLGAGGRNGYTF. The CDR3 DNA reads TGCCCCAGCAGCTTGGGGGCAGGGGGCAGGAATGGCTACACCTTC.

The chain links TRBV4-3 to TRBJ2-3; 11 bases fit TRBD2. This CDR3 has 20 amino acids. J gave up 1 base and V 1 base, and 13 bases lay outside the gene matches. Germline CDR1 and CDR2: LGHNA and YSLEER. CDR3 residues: CASSQGPFVASGGRTDTQYF. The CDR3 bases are TGCGCCAGCAGCCAAGGCCCTTTTGTGGCTAGCGGGGGGCGCACAGATACGCAGTATTTT.

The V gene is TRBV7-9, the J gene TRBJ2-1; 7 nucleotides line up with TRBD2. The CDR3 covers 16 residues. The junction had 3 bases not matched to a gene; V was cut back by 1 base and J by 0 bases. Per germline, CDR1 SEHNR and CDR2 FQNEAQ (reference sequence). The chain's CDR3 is CASSLGDYASYNEQFF. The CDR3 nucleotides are TGTGCCAGCAGCTTAGGGGACTACGCCTCCTACAATGAGCAGTTCTTC.

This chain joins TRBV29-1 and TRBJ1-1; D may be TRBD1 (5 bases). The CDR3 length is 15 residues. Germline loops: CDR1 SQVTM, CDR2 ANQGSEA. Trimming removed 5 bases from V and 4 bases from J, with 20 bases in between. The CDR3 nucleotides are TGCAGCGTTCAAAGGCCCGCGGGAGGGGCCACTGAAGCTTTCTTT. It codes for CSVQRPAGGATEAFF.

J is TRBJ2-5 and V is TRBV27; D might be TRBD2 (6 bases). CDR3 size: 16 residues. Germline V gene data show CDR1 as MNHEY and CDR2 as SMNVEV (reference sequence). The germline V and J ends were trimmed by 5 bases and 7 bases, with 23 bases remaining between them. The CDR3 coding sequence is TGTGCCAGCAGTCCTTCCGGACTACTGAGGGCTTGGACCCAGTACTTC. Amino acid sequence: CASSPSGLLRAWTQYF.

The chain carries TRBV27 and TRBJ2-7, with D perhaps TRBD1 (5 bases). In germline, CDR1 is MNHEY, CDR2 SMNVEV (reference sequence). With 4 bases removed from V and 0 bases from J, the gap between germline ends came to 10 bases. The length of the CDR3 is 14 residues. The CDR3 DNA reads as TGTGCCAGCAGTTCTCTTCAGGGCTCCTACGAGCAGTACTTC. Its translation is CASSSLQGSYEQYF.

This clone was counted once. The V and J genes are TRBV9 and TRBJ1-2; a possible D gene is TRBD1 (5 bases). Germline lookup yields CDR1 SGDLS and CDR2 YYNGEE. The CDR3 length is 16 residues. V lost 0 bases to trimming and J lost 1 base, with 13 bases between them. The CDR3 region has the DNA TGTGCCAGCAGCGTAGGGCCCGTCGGGGGTAACTATGGCTACACCTTC. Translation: CASSVGPVGGNYGYTF. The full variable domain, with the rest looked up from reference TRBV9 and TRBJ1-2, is DSGVTQTPKHLITATGQRVTLRCSPRSGDLSVYWYQQSLDQGLQFLIQYYNGEERAKGNILERFSAQQFPDLHSELNLSSLELGDSALYFCASSVGPVGGNYGYTFGSGTRLTVV.

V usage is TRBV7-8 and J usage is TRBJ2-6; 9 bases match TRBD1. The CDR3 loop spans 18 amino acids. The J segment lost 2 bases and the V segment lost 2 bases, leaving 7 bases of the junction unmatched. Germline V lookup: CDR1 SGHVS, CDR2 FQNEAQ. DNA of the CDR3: TGTGCCAGCAGCTTATATCCGACAGGGGGTGCTGGGGCCAACGTCCTGACTTTC. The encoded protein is CASSLYPTGGAGANVLTF. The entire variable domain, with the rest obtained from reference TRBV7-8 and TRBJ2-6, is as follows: GAGVSQSPRYKVAKRGQDVALRCDPISGHVSLFWYQQALGQGPEFLTYFQNEAQLDKSGLPSDRFFAERPEGSVSTLKIQRTQQEDSAVYLCASSLYPTGGAGANVLTFGAGSRLTVL.

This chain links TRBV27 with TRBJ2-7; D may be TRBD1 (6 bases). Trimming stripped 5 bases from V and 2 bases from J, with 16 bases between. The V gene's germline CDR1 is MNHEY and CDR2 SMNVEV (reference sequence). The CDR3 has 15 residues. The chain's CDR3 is CASSPNGGSPYEQYF. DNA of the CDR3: TGTGCCAGCAGTCCCAATGGGGGCAGTCCCTACGAGCAGTACTTC.

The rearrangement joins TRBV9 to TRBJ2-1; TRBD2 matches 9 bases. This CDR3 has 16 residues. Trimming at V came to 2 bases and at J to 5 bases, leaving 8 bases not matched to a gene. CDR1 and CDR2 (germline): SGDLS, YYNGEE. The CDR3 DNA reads TGTGCCAGCAGCGTCCTTGGCGGGGGGGCAAACAATGAGCAGTTCTTC. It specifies CASSVLGGGANNEQFF.

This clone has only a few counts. This chain's CDR3 is CASSRLADTQYF. The DNA for the CDR3 is TGTGCCAGCAGTCGGTTGGCAGATACGCAGTATTTT. The chain is built from TRBV27 and TRBJ2-3; the D is unclear. Trimming stripped 5 bases from V and 4 bases from J, with 7 bases between. This CDR3 has 12 residues. The germline V gene encodes CDR1 MNHEY and CDR2 SMNVEV (reference sequence).

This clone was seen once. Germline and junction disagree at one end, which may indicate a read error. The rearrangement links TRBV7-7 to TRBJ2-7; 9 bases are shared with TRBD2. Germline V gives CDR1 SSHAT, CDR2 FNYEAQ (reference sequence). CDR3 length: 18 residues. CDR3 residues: CASSPSGTSSGGFNEQYF. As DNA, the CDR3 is TGTGCTAGCAGCCCTAGTGGGACTTCGAGCGGGGGGTTCAACGAGCAGTACTTC.

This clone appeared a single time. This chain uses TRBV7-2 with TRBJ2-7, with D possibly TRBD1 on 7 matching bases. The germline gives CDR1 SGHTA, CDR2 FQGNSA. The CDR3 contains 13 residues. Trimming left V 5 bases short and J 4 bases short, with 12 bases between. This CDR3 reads CASSRQGGYEQYF. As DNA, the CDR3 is TGTGCCAGCAGCCGACAGGGAGGATACGAGCAGTACTTC.

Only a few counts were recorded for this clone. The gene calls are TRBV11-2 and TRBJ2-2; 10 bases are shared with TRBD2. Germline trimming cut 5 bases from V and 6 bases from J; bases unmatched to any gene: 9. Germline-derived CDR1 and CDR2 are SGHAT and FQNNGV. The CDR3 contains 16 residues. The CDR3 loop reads CASSTQRGGRSGELFF. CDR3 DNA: TGTGCCAGCAGCACACAGCGGGGGGGCCGGTCCGGGGAGCTGTTTTTT.

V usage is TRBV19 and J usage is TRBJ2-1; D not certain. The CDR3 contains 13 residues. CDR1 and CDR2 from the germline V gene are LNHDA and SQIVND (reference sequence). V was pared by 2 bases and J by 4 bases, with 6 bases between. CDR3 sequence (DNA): TGTGCCAGTAGTATACAGGTTTACAATGAGCAGTTCTTC. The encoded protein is CASSIQVYNEQFF.

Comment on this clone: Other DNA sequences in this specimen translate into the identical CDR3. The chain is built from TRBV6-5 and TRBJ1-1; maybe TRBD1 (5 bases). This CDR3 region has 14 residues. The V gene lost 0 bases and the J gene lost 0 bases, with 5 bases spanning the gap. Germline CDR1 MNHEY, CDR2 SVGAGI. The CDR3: CASSYSGVNTEAFF. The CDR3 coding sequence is TGTGCCAGCAGTTACTCAGGGGTGAACACTGAAGCTTTCTTT.

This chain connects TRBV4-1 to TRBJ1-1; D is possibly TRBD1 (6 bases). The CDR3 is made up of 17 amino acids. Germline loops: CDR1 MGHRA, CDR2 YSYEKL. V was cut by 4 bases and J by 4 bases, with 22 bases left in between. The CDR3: CASSPNTQGPRTTEAFF. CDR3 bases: TGCGCCAGCAGCCCTAACACCCAGGGGCCCCGAACCACTGAAGCTTTCTTT.